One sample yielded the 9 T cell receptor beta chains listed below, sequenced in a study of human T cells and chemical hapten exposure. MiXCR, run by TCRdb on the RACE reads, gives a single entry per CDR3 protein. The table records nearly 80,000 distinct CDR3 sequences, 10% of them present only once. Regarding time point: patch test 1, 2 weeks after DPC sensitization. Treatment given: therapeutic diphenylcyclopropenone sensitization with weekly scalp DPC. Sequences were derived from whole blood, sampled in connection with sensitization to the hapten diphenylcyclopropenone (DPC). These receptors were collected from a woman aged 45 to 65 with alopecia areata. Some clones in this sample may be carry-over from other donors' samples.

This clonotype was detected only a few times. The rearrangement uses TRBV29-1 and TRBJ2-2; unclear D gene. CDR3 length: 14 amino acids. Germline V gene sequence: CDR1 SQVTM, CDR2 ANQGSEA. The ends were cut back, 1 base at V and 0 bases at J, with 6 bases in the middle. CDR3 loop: CSVEVRSNTGELFF. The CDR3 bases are TGCAGCGTTGAAGTGCGGTCGAACACCGGGGAGCTGTTTTTT.

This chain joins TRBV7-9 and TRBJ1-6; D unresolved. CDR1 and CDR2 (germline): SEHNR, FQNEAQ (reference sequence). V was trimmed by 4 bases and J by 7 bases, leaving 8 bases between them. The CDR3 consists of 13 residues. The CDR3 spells CASSSRTNSPLHF. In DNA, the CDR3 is TGTGCCAGCAGCTCACGGACCAATTCACCCCTCCACTTT.

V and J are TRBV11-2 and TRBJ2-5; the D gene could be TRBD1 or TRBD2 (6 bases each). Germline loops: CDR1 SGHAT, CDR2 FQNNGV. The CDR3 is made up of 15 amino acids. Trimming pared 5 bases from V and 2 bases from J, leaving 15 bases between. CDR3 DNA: TGTGCCAGCAGCCCTAGGGGGGCAGTACAAGAGACCCAGTACTTC. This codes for CASSPRGAVQETQYF.

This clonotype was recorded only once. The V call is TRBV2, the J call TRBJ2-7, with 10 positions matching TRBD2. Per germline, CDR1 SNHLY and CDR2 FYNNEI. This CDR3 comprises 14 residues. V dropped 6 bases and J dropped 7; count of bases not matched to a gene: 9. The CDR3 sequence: CASRLSGRAREQYF. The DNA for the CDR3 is TGTGCCAGCAGACTCAGCGGGAGGGCCCGGGAGCAGTACTTC.

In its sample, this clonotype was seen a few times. This CDR3 reads CASSDRDRGDYGYTF. The CDR3, as DNA: TGTGCCAGCAGTGATAGGGACAGGGGAGACTATGGCTACACCTTC. The chain links TRBV25-1 to TRBJ1-2; 10 positions match TRBD1. Germline lookup yields CDR1 MGHDK and CDR2 SYGVNS. The V and J ends lost 3 bases and 3 bases, in that order; junction bases with no gene match: 4. CDR3 length: 15 residues.

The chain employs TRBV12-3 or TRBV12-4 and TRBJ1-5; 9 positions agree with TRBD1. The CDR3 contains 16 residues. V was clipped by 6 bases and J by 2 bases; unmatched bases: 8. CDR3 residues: CASRLTQGAGNQPQHF. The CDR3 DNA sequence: TGTGCCAGCAGATTGACACAGGGGGCCGGCAATCAGCCCCAGCATTTT.

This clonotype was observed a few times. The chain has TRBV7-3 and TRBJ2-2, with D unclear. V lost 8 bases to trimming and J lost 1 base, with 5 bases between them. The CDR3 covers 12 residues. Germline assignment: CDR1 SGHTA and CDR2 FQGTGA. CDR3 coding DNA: TGTGCCAGCCAGCTGAACACCGGGGAGCTGTTTTTT. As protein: CASQLNTGELFF. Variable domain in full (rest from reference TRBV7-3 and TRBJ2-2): GAGVSQTPSNKVTEKGKYVELRCDPISGHTALYWYRQSLGQGPEFLIYFQGTGAADDSGLPNDRFFAVRPEGSVSTLKIQRTERGDSAVYLCASQLNTGELFFGEGSRLTVL.

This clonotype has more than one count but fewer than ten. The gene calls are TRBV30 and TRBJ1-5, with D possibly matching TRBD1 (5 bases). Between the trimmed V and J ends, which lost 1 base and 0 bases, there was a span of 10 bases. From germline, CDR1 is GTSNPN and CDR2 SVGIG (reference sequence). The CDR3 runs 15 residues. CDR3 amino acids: CAWSATGVSNQPQHF. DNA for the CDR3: TGTGCCTGGAGTGCAACAGGAGTTAGCAATCAGCCCCAGCATTTT. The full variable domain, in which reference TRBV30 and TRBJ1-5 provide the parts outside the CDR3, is SQTIHQWPATLVQPVGSPLSLECTVEGTSNPNLYWYRQAAGRGLQLLFYSVGIGQISSEVPQNLSASRPQDRQFILSSKKLLLSDSGFYLCAWSATGVSNQPQHFGDGTRLSIL.

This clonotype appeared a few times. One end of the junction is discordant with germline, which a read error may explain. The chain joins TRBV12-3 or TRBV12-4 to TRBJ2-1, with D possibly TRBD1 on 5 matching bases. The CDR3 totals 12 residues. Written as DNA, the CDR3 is TGTGCCAGCAGTTTGTTTCAGGGTCTTGGCCTCTTC. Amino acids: CASSLFQGLGLF.